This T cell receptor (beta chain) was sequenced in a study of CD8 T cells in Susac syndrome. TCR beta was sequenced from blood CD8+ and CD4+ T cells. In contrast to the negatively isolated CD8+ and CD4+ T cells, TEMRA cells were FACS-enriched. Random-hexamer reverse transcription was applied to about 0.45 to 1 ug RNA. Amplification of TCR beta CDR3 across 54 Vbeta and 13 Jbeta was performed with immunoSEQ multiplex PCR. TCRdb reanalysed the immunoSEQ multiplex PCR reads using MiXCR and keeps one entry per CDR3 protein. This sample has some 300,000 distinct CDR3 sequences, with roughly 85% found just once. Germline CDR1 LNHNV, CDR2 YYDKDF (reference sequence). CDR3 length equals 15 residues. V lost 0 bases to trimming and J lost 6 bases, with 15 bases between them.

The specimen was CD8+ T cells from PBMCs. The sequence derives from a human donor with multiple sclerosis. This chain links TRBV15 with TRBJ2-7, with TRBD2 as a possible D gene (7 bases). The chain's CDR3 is CATSREGGGPLEQYF. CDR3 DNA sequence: TGTGCCACCAGCAGAGAGGGCGGGGGCCCCCTCGAGCAGTACTTC.